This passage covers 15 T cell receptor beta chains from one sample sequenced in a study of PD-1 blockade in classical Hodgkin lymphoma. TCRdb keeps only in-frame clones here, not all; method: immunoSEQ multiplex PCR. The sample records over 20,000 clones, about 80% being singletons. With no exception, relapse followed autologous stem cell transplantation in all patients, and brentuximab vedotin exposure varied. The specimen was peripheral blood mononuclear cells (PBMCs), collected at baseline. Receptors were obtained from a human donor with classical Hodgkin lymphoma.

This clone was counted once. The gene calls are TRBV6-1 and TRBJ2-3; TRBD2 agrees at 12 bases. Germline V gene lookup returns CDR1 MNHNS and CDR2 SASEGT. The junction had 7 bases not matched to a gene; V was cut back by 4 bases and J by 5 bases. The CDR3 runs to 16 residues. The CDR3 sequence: CASSALAGGPIDTQYF. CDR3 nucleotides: TGTGCCAGCAGTGCCCTAGCGGGGGGGCCTATAGATACGCAGTATTTT.

The CDR3 DNA reads as TGTGCCAGCAGCTTGGATCTAGCGGGGGGTGCAGATACGCAGTATTTT. This sequence encodes CASSLDLAGGADTQYF. The rearrangement joins TRBV5-4 to TRBJ2-3; TRBD2 aligns across 11 bases. There are 16 residues in the CDR3. The germline V gene encodes CDR1 SGHNT and CDR2 YYREEE (reference sequence). The V gene end was trimmed by 0 bases and the J gene end by 4 bases; junction bases not matched to a gene: 4.

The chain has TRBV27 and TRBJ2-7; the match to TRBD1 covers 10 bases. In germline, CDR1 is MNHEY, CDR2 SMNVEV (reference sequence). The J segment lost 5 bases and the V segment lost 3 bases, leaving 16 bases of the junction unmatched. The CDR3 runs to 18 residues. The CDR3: CASSLLRYPGTGADEQYF. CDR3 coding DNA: TGTGCCAGCAGTTTGCTCCGGTATCCCGGGACAGGGGCAGACGAGCAGTACTTC.

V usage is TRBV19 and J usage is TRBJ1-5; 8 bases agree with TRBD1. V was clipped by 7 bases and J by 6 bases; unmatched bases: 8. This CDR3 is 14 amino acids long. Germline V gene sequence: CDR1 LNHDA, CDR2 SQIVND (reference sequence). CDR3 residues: CASNSGGSGQPQHF. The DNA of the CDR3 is TGTGCCAGTAACTCAGGGGGCTCGGGTCAGCCCCAGCATTTT.

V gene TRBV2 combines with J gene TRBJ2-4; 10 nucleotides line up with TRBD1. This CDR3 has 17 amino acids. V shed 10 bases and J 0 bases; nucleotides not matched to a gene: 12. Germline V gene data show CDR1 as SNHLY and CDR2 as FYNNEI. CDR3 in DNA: TGTGCCACTACCGGGACAGGGGAGGATCGAGCCAAAAACATTCAGTACTTC. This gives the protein CATTGTGEDRAKNIQYF.

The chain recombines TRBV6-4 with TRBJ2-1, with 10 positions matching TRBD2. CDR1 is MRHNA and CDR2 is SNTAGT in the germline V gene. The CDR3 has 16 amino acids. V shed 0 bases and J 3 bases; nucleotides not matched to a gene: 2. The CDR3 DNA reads TGTGCCAGCAGTGACTCCGCTAGCGGGGGCTACAATGAGCAGTTCTTC. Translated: CASSDSASGGYNEQFF.

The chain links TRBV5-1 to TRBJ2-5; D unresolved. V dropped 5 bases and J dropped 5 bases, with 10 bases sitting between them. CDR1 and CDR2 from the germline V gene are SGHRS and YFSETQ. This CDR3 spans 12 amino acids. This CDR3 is CASRSSGETQYF. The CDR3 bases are TGCGCCAGCAGGTCCTCCGGGGAGACCCAGTACTTC.

CDR3 in DNA: TGTGCCAGCAGCGTAGCTAGGGGGGAGCAGTACTTC. It is translated as CASSVARGEQYF. The chain employs TRBV9 and TRBJ2-7, with D perhaps TRBD1 (6 bases). CDR1 is SGDLS, CDR2 YYNGEE, per germline. Trimming removed 0 bases from V and 7 bases from J, with 8 bases in between. The CDR3 loop spans 12 amino acids.

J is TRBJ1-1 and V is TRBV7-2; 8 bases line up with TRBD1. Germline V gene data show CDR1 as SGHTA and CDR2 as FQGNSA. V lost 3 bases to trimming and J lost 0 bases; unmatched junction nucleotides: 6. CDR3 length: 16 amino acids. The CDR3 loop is CASSFRTGPMNTEAFF. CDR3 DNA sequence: TGTGCCAGCAGCTTTAGGACAGGGCCAATGAACACTGAAGCTTTCTTT.

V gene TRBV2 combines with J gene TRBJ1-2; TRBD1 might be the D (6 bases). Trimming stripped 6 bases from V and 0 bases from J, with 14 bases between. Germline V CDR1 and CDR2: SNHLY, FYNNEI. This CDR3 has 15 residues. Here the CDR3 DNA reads TGTGCCAGCAGGGACCGGGACACCACTAACTATGGCTACACCTTC. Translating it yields CASRDRDTTNYGYTF.

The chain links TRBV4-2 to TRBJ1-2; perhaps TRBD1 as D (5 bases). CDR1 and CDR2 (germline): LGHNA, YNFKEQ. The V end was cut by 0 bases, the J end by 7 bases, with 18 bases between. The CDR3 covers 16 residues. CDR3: CASSQDPGRTFGGYTF. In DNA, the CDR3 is TGTGCCAGCAGCCAAGATCCGGGCAGGACATTTGGTGGCTACACCTTC.

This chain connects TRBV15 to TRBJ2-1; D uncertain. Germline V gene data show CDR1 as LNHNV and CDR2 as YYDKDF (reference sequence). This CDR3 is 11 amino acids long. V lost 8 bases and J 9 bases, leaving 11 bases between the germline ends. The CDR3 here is CATRRVGEQFF. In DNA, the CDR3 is TGTGCCACCCGCCGAGTGGGTGAGCAGTTCTTC.

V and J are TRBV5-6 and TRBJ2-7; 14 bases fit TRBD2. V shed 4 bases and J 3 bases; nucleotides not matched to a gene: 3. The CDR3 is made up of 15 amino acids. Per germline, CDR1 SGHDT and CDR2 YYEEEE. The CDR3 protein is CASSTGTSGGYEQYF. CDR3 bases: TGTGCCAGCAGCACCGGGACTAGCGGGGGCTACGAGCAGTACTTC.

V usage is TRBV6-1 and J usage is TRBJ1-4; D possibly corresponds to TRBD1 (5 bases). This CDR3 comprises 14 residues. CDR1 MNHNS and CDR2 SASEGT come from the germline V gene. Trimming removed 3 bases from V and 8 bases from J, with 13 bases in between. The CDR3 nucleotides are TGTGCCAGCAGTGATGTGGGGGGGTGGGAAAAACTGTTTTTT. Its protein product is CASSDVGGWEKLFF.

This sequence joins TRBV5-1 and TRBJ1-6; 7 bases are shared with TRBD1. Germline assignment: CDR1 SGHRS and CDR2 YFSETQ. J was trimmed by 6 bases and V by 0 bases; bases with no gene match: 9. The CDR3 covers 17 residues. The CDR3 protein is CASSLDYPGQLNSPLHF. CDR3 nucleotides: TGCGCCAGCAGCTTGGATTACCCGGGACAGCTTAATTCACCCCTCCACTTT.